What follows are 7 T cell receptor beta chains derived from one specimen sequenced in a study of shared clonotypes between healthy human individuals. Only in-frame clones appear in the TCRdb table, and some are missing; sequencing was by immunoSEQ multiplex PCR. The sample yields about a million clones, about three quarters seen once. The sequenced sample consisted of memory CD4+ T cells sorted from blood. Subset indicated: CD45RA-negative fraction. Source of these receptors: a man younger than 30 in good health.

This clone occurred once. The chain recombines TRBV2 with TRBJ1-5; the D is unclear. Germline CDR1 reads SNHLY; CDR2 reads FYNNEI. This CDR3 comprises 14 residues. Trimming stripped 4 bases from V and 2 bases from J, with 9 bases between. CDR3 DNA sequence: TGTGCCAGCAGTGGAGGGTCTGGCAATCAGCCCCAGCATTTT. This sequence encodes CASSGGSGNQPQHF.

The chain joins TRBV6-6 to TRBJ1-5; TRBD1 aligns across 9 bases. V shed 7 bases, J shed 6 bases, and the junction held 4 bases outside the gene matches. The germline V gene encodes CDR1 MNHNY and CDR2 SVGAGI (reference sequence). There are 13 residues in the CDR3. This chain's CDR3 is CASTLQGAQPQHF. The CDR3 coding sequence is TGTGCCAGCACTTTACAGGGGGCTCAGCCCCAGCATTTT.

This rearrangement joins TRBV7-2 to TRBJ1-1, with D maybe TRBD1 (6 bases). This CDR3 contains 15 residues. CDR1 SGHTA and CDR2 FQGNSA come from the germline V gene. V lost 0 bases to trimming and J lost 7 bases, with 15 bases between them. In DNA, the CDR3 is TGTGCCAGCAGCTTAGCAGGGGGTAGGTTTGTTGAAGCTTTCTTT. The encoded protein is CASSLAGGRFVEAFF.

The chain has TRBV7-9 and TRBJ1-2; D gene ambiguous. CDR3 size: 11 residues. Looked up from germline, CDR1 is SEHNR and CDR2 is FQNEAQ (reference sequence). Trimming stripped 4 bases from V and 8 bases from J, with 8 bases between. The CDR3 nucleotides read TGTGCCAGCAGCTCCCTTAGCGGCTACACCTTC. Translated: CASSSLSGYTF.

The rearrangement links TRBV10-2 to TRBJ1-1; D is ambiguous. This CDR3 contains 14 residues. The ends were cut back, 5 bases at V and 0 bases at J, with 10 bases in the middle. Germline V gene data show CDR1 as WSHSY and CDR2 as SAAADI. The CDR3 reads CASSPVGLNTEAFF. Written as DNA, the CDR3 is TGCGCCAGCAGTCCAGTCGGGCTGAACACTGAAGCTTTCTTT.

The chain combines TRBV11-2 with TRBJ1-6; D remains unclear. The CDR3 covers 16 residues. Trimming removed 5 bases from V and 0 bases from J, with 11 bases in between. Germline-derived CDR1 and CDR2 are SGHAT and FQNNGV. In nucleotides, the CDR3 is TGTGCCAGCAGCATCGGACGGAGCTCCTATAATTCACCCCTCCACTTT. Residues: CASSIGRSSYNSPLHF.

The V and J genes are TRBV4-3 and TRBJ1-4; no firm D call. The germline V gene encodes CDR1 LGHNA and CDR2 YSLEER. V shed 4 bases and J shed 8 bases, with 11 bases lying between them. The CDR3 loop spans 13 amino acids. The CDR3 sequence: CASSPYAGEKLFF. The CDR3 DNA reads as TGCGCCAGCAGCCCATACGCGGGGGAAAAACTGTTTTTT.